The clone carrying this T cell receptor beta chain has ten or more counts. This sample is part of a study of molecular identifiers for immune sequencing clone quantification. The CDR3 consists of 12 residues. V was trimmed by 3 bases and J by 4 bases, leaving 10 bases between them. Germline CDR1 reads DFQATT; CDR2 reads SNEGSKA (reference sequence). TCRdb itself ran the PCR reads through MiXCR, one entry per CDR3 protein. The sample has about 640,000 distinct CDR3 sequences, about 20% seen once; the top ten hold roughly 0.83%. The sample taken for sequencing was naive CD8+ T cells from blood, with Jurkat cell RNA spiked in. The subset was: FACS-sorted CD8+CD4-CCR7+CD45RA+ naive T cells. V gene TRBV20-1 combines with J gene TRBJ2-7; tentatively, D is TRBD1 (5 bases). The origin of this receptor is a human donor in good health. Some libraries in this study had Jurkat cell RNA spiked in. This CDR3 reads CSARFQGYEQYF. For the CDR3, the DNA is TGCAGTGCTAGGTTCCAGGGTTACGAGCAGTACTTC.